Presented here are 20 T cell receptor beta chains from one specimen sequenced in a study of shared clonotypes between healthy human individuals (dated by TCRdb to about 2020). Preparation of the library involved the immunoSEQ multiplex PCR assay. In its TCRdb copy, this immuneACCESS table keeps in-frame sequences only and misses some clones. Where compared with another copy, unresolved V genes explain less than half of these, and the others have no known cause. This sample is represented by fewer than 600,000 clones; roughly 83% of them were singletons. Roughly 13% of the sample rests with the top ten. Material for sequencing was PBMCs. Source of these receptors: a woman in her 40s in good health. Some clones in this sample may be carry-over from other donors' samples.

The V call is TRBV28, the J call TRBJ1-2, with D possibly TRBD1 on 6 matching bases. The germline V and J ends were trimmed by 6 bases and 3 bases, with 11 bases remaining between them. Germline values: CDR1 MDHEN, CDR2 SYDVKM. This CDR3 region has 13 residues. The chain's CDR3 is CASSRQEYYGYTF. CDR3 sequence (DNA): TGTGCCAGCAGCCGACAGGAATACTATGGCTACACCTTC.

This clone has just one count. This rearrangement joins TRBV7-9 to TRBJ2-3, with TRBD2 matching 9 bases. The CDR3 runs to 16 residues. Trimming cost V 4 bases and J 3 bases; bases outside gene matches: 8. From germline, CDR1 is SEHNR and CDR2 FQNEAQ (reference sequence). The CDR3 sequence: CASSYLPGLATDTQYF. The CDR3, as DNA: TGTGCCAGCAGCTATTTACCGGGACTAGCAACAGATACGCAGTATTTT.

This chain uses TRBV15 with TRBJ2-7, with 7 bases lining up with TRBD2. With V trimmed by 1 base and J by 0 bases, 6 bases remained unmatched. The CDR3 length is 16 residues. Germline-derived CDR1 and CDR2 are LNHNV and YYDKDF (reference sequence). CDR3 in DNA: TGTGCCACCAGCAGAGGAACGGGGGGTTACTCCTACGAGCAGTACTTC. This encodes CATSRGTGGYSYEQYF.

The J gene is TRBJ2-4, the V gene TRBV15; D is perhaps TRBD1 or TRBD2 (5 bases each). Per germline, CDR1 LNHNV and CDR2 YYDKDF (reference sequence). This CDR3 has 13 amino acids. With 4 bases removed from V and 8 bases from J, the gap between germline ends came to 12 bases. DNA of the CDR3: TGTGCCACCAGCATGGGCCTGGGGGACATTCAGTACTTC. It is translated as CATSMGLGDIQYF.

J is TRBJ1-6 and V is TRBV27; D not certain. This CDR3 comprises 14 residues. Germline CDR1 reads MNHEY; CDR2 reads SMNVEV (reference sequence). Trimming removed 3 bases from V and 3 bases from J, with 6 bases in between. For the CDR3, the DNA is TGTGCCAGCAGTTTGAGTAGCTATAATTCACCCCTCCACTTT. This encodes CASSLSSYNSPLHF.

The V call is TRBV7-9, the J call TRBJ2-5, with TRBD1 matching over 9 bases. Germline loops: CDR1 SEHNR, CDR2 FQNEAQ (reference sequence). The CDR3 runs 15 residues. With 4 bases clipped from V and 3 bases from J, the junction kept 6 bases outside the gene matches. In DNA form, the CDR3 reads TGTGCCAGCAGCTCCCCGGACAGGGGCGAAGAGACCCAGTACTTC. This encodes CASSSPDRGEETQYF.

The rearrangement uses TRBV6-5 and TRBJ2-7; the D gene is possibly TRBD1 (6 bases). Trimming cost V 1 base and J 2 bases, with 12 bases left between them. Germline V gives CDR1 MNHEY, CDR2 SVGAGI. The CDR3 runs 15 residues. CDR3 region: CASSYLEGEAYEQYF. The CDR3 coding sequence is TGTGCCAGCAGTTACTTAGAGGGGGAAGCCTACGAGCAGTACTTC.

V and J are TRBV5-1 and TRBJ1-5; TRBD1 aligns across 8 bases. The germline V gene encodes CDR1 SGHRS and CDR2 YFSETQ. Losses at the gene ends were 4 bases for V and 7 bases for J; bases not matched to a gene: 4. This CDR3 spans 13 amino acids. Here the CDR3 reads CASSPGQGQPQHF. The CDR3 bases are TGCGCCAGCAGCCCTGGACAGGGCCAGCCCCAGCATTTT. Full variable domain (rest looked up from reference TRBV5-1 and TRBJ1-5): KAGVTQTPRYLIKTRGQQVTLSCSPISGHRSVSWYQQTPGQGLQFLFEYFSETQRNKGNFPGRFSGRQFSNSRSEMNVSTLELGDSALYLCASSPGQGQPQHFGDGTRLSIL.

V usage is TRBV28 and J usage is TRBJ2-7; D assignment may be TRBD1 or TRBD2 (6 bases each). This CDR3 is built from 14 residues. V lost 10 bases and J 1 base, leaving 17 bases between the germline ends. Germline values: CDR1 MDHEN, CDR2 SYDVKM. In DNA, the CDR3 is TGTGCCACACGGGGGCGGGCAAAATCCTACGAGCAGTACTTC. Translating gives CATRGRAKSYEQYF. Filled out from reference TRBV28 and TRBJ2-7, the complete variable domain reads DVKVTQSSRYLVKRTGEKVFLECVQDMDHENMFWYRQDPGLGLRLIYFSYDVKMKEKGDIPEGYSVSREKKERFSLILESASTNQTSMYLCATRGRAKSYEQYFGPGTRLTVT.

The rearrangement joins TRBV6-6 to TRBJ2-5, with D tentatively TRBD1 or TRBD2 (5 bases each). The CDR3 loop spans 12 amino acids. Trimming removed 4 bases from V and 5 bases from J, with 8 bases in between. Germline values: CDR1 MNHNY, CDR2 SVGAGI (reference sequence). CDR3 sequence (DNA): TGTGCCAGCAGTTCCAGGGAGGAGACCCAGTACTTC. This sequence encodes CASSSREETQYF.

The gene calls are TRBV28 and TRBJ2-7; D is undetermined. This CDR3 has 14 amino acids. V lost 5 bases and J lost 2, with 13 bases in between. Germline lookup yields CDR1 MDHEN and CDR2 SYDVKM. The CDR3 region is CASSQPDRPYEQYF. In DNA, the CDR3 is TGTGCCAGCAGTCAACCGGACCGGCCCTACGAGCAGTACTTC.

This clone turned up a few times. This CDR3 reads CASSRRAQETQYF. CDR3 sequence (DNA): TGTGCCAGCAGCCGCAGGGCACAAGAGACCCAGTACTTC. The gene calls are TRBV11-3 and TRBJ2-5; weak D call: TRBD1 (5 bases). The germline gives CDR1 SGHNT, CDR2 YENEEA. The length of the CDR3 is 13 residues. The V gene lost 5 bases and the J gene lost 2 bases, with 9 bases spanning the gap. The full variable domain, with the rest looked up from reference TRBV11-3 and TRBJ2-5, is EAGVVQSPRYKIIEKKQPVAFWCNPISGHNTLYWYLQNLGQGPELLIRYENEEAVDDSQLPKDRFSAERLKGVDSTLKIQPAELGDSAVYLCASSRRAQETQYFGPGTRLLVL.

CDR3 bases: TGTGCCAGCTCACCCTCTGAGGGACGGGGAACTGAAGCTTTCTTT. Its protein is CASSPSEGRGTEAFF. The chain has TRBV18 and TRBJ1-1; tentative D call: TRBD1 (5 bases). V was cut by 3 bases and J by 5 bases, with 16 bases left in between. This CDR3 is 15 amino acids long. CDR1 and CDR2 from the germline V gene are KGHSH and LQKENI.

The chain recombines TRBV19 with TRBJ2-1; 13 bases line up with TRBD2. V shed 6 bases and J 0 bases; nucleotides not matched to a gene: 2. The CDR3 runs 16 residues. Germline lookup yields CDR1 LNHDA and CDR2 SQIVND (reference sequence). The CDR3 region has the DNA TGTGCCAGTAGGCGGACTAGCGGGAGCTCCTACAATGAGCAGTTCTTC. Protein: CASRRTSGSSYNEQFF.

This rearrangement joins TRBV30 to TRBJ2-7; 10 bases align to TRBD1. CDR1 is GTSNPN and CDR2 is SVGIG in the germline V gene (reference sequence). There are 14 residues in the CDR3. Losses at the gene ends were 2 bases for V and 3 bases for J; bases not matched to a gene: 4. The CDR3 reads CAWSSGTGVYEQYF. CDR3 bases: TGTGCCTGGAGTAGTGGGACAGGGGTCTACGAGCAGTACTTC. Full variable domain (outside the CDR3, taken from reference TRBV30 and TRBJ2-7): SQTIHQWPATLVQPVGSPLSLECTVEGTSNPNLYWYRQAAGRGLQLLFYSVGIGQISSEVPQNLSASRPQDRQFILSSKKLLLSDSGFYLCAWSSGTGVYEQYFGPGTRLTVT.

The chain uses TRBV4-1 and TRBJ1-4, with D hard to call. Germline CDR1 is MGHRA and CDR2 is YSYEKL. There are 14 residues in the CDR3. The V and J ends lost 1 base and 5 bases respectively, with 8 bases between them. The DNA of the CDR3 is TGCGCCAGCAGCCAAGTGGTTAGAAATGAAAAACTGTTTTTT. The encoded protein is CASSQVVRNEKLFF.

This clone was observed a handful of times. The chain links TRBV19 to TRBJ2-1; 9 nucleotides match TRBD2. Germline-derived CDR1 and CDR2 are LNHDA and SQIVND (reference sequence). This CDR3 region has 13 residues. Trimming cost V 6 bases and J 7 bases; bases outside gene matches: 4. The CDR3 DNA is TGTGCCAGTAGGGGCGGGAGGGCTAATGAGCAGTTCTTC. Amino acids: CASRGGRANEQFF.

In this sample, this clone turned up once. The chain combines TRBV5-1 with TRBJ1-2; D possibly corresponds to TRBD1 (6 bases). The germline gives CDR1 SGHRS, CDR2 YFSETQ. V lost 0 bases, J lost 4 bases, and 13 bases lay in between. The CDR3 covers 15 residues. Written as DNA, the CDR3 is TGCGCCAGCAGCTTGGGTTTCGGGGGCCGCTATGGCTACACCTTC. Amino acid sequence: CASSLGFGGRYGYTF.

V is TRBV21-1 and J is TRBJ2-7; the table's D call of TRBD1 was not tested on the DNA. TRBV21-1 is classified as a pseudogene. The CDR3 is made up of 16 amino acids. The CDR3: CASSKDGTGTTYEQYF. The CDR3 DNA reads as TGTGCCAGCAGCAAAGATGGGACAGGAACCACCTACGAGCAGTACTTC.

This clone was recorded only once. This CDR3 reads CASSQDKWVGGNEKLFF. The CDR3 DNA reads as TGTGCCAGCAGCCAAGATAAATGGGTAGGGGGTAATGAAAAACTGTTTTTT. V is TRBV4-2 and J is TRBJ1-4, with a weak D call TRBD1 (6 bases). The CDR3 contains 17 residues. Trimming left V 0 bases short and J 4 bases short, with 15 bases between. Germline assignment: CDR1 LGHNA and CDR2 YNFKEQ.